A single sample gave rise to the 21 T cell receptor beta chains below, sequenced in a study of blood T cells in healthy people across ages. It was with a sample-barcoded 5' primer and a J-beta primer mix that a second PCR of about 7 to 12 cycles was run. Each CDR3 protein gets one entry after TCRdb re-called the 5' RACE reads with MiXCR. The repertoire holds approximately 730,000 distinct CDR3 sequences, with roughly 50% as singletons. The sequenced sample consisted of blood. All receptors derive from an older man in good health.

This clonotype has only one observation. The J gene is TRBJ2-1, the V gene TRBV6-2 or TRBV6-3, with D hard to call. The germline gives CDR1 MNHEY, CDR2 SVGEGT. V shed 2 bases and J shed 10 bases, with 21 bases lying between them. The CDR3 runs 16 residues. In DNA form, the CDR3 reads TGTGCCAGCAGTTACAGTTTGGCAGAAGTCTCCTACGAGCAGTTCTTC. Its translation is CASSYSLAEVSYEQFF.

The rearrangement uses TRBV24-1 and TRBJ2-5; D ambiguous. This CDR3 has 16 amino acids. In germline, CDR1 is KGHDR, CDR2 SFDVKD. V lost 1 base to trimming and J lost 3 bases, with 14 bases between them. The DNA for the CDR3 is TGTGCCACCAGTGATTTCTCCCAGCGAGACAAAGAGACCCAGTACTTC. Translated: CATSDFSQRDKETQYF.

The chain carries TRBV20-1 and TRBJ2-1; D perhaps matches TRBD2 (5 bases). The germline V gene has CDR1 DFQATT and CDR2 SNEGSKA (reference sequence). The V end was cut by 2 bases, the J end by 1 base, with 15 bases between. The CDR3 covers 16 residues. CDR3 sequence: CSARSQTNGSYNEQFF. The CDR3 region has the DNA TGCAGTGCTAGATCTCAGACTAACGGTTCCTACAATGAGCAGTTCTTC.

The chain carries TRBV3-1 and TRBJ1-6, with D tentatively TRBD1 (6 bases). This CDR3 spans 15 amino acids. V dropped 1 base and J dropped 3 bases, with 7 bases sitting between them. Looked up from germline, CDR1 is LGHDT and CDR2 is YNNKEL (reference sequence). CDR3 nucleotides: TGTGCCAGCAGCCAAGGGGACATCTATAATTCACCCCTCCACTTT. Protein: CASSQGDIYNSPLHF.

This clonotype has just a few counts. The gene calls are TRBV24-1 and TRBJ2-3; maybe TRBD2 (6 bases). Germline V gives CDR1 KGHDR, CDR2 SFDVKD. The CDR3 loop spans 13 amino acids. V was clipped by 4 bases and J by 14 bases, with 18 bases between them. The CDR3 coding sequence is TGTGCCACCAGTGAAGCAGACGGGAGATACGCGTATTTT. This codes for CATSEADGRYAYF.

V and J are TRBV29-1 and TRBJ2-5; a possible D gene is TRBD2 (6 bases). The germline CDR1 and CDR2 sequences are SQVTM and ANQGSEA. The CDR3 covers 15 residues. V was clipped by 6 bases and J by 11 bases, with 28 bases between them. CDR3 coding DNA: TGCAGCGTCGGTCCCGGGACTGAGACCTACAATGAGCAGTACTTC. It yields the protein CSVGPGTETYNEQYF.

This rearrangement joins TRBV20-1 to TRBJ2-5, with 9 bases matching TRBD2. In germline, CDR1 is DFQATT, CDR2 SNEGSKA (reference sequence). The length of the CDR3 is 15 residues. Trimming at V came to 0 bases and at J to 11 bases, leaving 13 bases not matched to a gene. The CDR3 nucleotides read TGCAGTGCTAGAGATGGTAGCGGGGGCTACAATGAGCAGTACTTC. Protein: CSARDGSGGYNEQYF.

A few counts support this clonotype. The gene calls are TRBV12-3 or TRBV12-4 and TRBJ2-1; D gene uncertain. Trimming removed 6 bases from V and 3 bases from J, with 6 bases in between. The CDR3 is made up of 12 amino acids. The CDR3 DNA follows: TGTGCCAGCAGCCCCCTCTACAATGAGCAGTTCTTC. This gives the protein CASSPLYNEQFF.

This chain links TRBV5-1 with TRBJ1-2; D is unresolved. The CDR3 is made up of 15 amino acids. Between the trimmed V and J ends, which lost 3 bases and 0 bases, there was a span of 12 bases. The germline gives CDR1 SGHRS, CDR2 YFSETQ. This chain's CDR3 is CASSSGGRANYGYTF. CDR3 sequence (DNA): TGCGCCAGCAGCTCCGGCGGGAGGGCTAACTATGGCTACACCTTC.

J is TRBJ2-3 and V is TRBV27, with a possible D match to TRBD1 (5 bases). This CDR3 has 11 residues. Trimming removed 5 bases from V and 14 bases from J, with 14 bases in between. The germline V gene has CDR1 MNHEY and CDR2 SMNVEV (reference sequence). The CDR3 DNA follows: TGTGCCAGCAGTAACGACAGATACGCGTATTTT. Translating gives CASSNDRYAYF.

The V gene is TRBV4-1, the J gene TRBJ2-1; 10 bases agree with TRBD2. Germline V lookup: CDR1 MGHRA, CDR2 YSYEKL. CDR3 length: 20 amino acids. Trimming cost V 5 bases and J 0 bases; bases outside gene matches: 16. Written as DNA, the CDR3 is TGCGCCAGCAGCGCCAGGAGCGGGAGGGCAGGGACTGGCTCCTACAATGAGCAGTTCTTC. Its translation is CASSARSGRAGTGSYNEQFF.

V and J are TRBV15 and TRBJ2-3; 8 bases align to TRBD2. V was clipped by 0 bases and J by 7 bases; unmatched bases: 9. This CDR3 contains 16 residues. The germline V gene has CDR1 LNHNV and CDR2 YYDKDF (reference sequence). CDR3 sequence reads: CATSRDLSGSINTQYF. The CDR3 DNA follows: TGTGCCACCAGCAGAGATCTAAGCGGGAGTATAAATACGCAGTATTTT.

This clonotype was found a few times. The chain has TRBV4-2 and TRBJ2-4; 13 bases fit TRBD2. The DNA end is a closer match to TRBJ2-7, so the J assignment may be wrong. From germline, CDR1 is LGHNA and CDR2 YNFKEQ. The CDR3 contains 18 residues. The CDR3 region is CASSPGRGLAGKVYEQYF. The CDR3, as DNA: TGTGCCAGCAGCCCAGGGCGGGGACTAGCGGGGAAGGTATACGAGCAGTACTTC.

This clonotype was detected once. V gene TRBV7-2 combines with J gene TRBJ2-6; D call uncertain. Germline V gene data show CDR1 as SGHTA and CDR2 as FQGNSA. Deletions cut 2 bases from V and 4 bases from J, with 9 bases between. The CDR3 runs to 15 residues. CDR3 region: CASSLTLSGANVLTF. The DNA of the CDR3 is TGTGCCAGCAGCTTAACTCTGTCCGGGGCCAACGTCCTGACTTTC. Full variable domain (rest looked up from reference TRBV7-2 and TRBJ2-6): GAGVSQSPSNKVTEKGKDVELRCDPISGHTALYWYRQSLGQGLEFLIYFQGNSAPDKSGLPSDRFSAERTGGSVSTLTIQRTQQEDSAVYLCASSLTLSGANVLTFGAGSRLTVL.

V and J are TRBV2 and TRBJ1-1; TRBD1 matches at 7 bases. Germline CDR1 SNHLY, CDR2 FYNNEI. Losses at the gene ends were 1 base for V and 1 base for J; bases not matched to a gene: 6. CDR3 size: 16 residues. CDR3 protein: CASSEVGNRGNTEAFF. The CDR3 bases are TGTGCCAGCAGTGAAGTCGGAAACAGGGGGAACACTGAAGCTTTCTTT.

This clonotype was detected once. V and J are TRBV12-5 and TRBJ2-1, with D hard to call. The J call may not be correct, given that the DNA end is closer to TRBJ2-7. CDR3 length equals 11 residues. The germline V gene has CDR1 LGHNT and CDR2 FRNRAP. The CDR3 loop is CASGLIDEQYF. As DNA, the CDR3 is TGTGCTAGTGGTTTGATAGATGAGCAGTACTTC.

The chain has TRBV29-1 and TRBJ2-5; D is tentatively TRBD1 or TRBD2 (7 bases each). The DNA end is more similar to TRBJ2-7, so the J call may be wrong. Germline lookup yields CDR1 SQVTM and CDR2 ANQGSEA. The length of the CDR3 is 12 residues. CDR3 in DNA: TGCAGCGTTGGGGAGGGGGCGAGCGAGCAGTACTTC. Protein product: CSVGEGASEQYF.

This clonotype is a singleton in its sample. This rearrangement joins TRBV6-2 or TRBV6-3 to TRBJ1-4; D uncertain. This CDR3 has 14 residues. Germline V gene sequence: CDR1 MNHEY, CDR2 SVGEGT. Trimming took 7 bases from V and 5 from J, leaving 14 bases between them. The CDR3 bases are TGTGCCAGCAAACTGGCAGGCGCCAATGAAAAACTGTTTTTT. Residues: CASKLAGANEKLFF.

The sample holds many counts of this clonotype. This chain connects TRBV27 to TRBJ2-6; 7 nucleotides line up with TRBD1. The germline V gene has CDR1 MNHEY and CDR2 SMNVEV (reference sequence). This CDR3 has 15 residues. The trim removed 6 bases at V and 1 base at J, leaving 3 bases unmatched. CDR3 loop: CASSPTGSGANVLTF. The CDR3 DNA is TGTGCCAGCAGCCCGACAGGGTCTGGGGCCAACGTCCTGACTTTC.

This clonotype turned up a few times. The chain uses TRBV29-1 and TRBJ2-7; D possibly corresponds to TRBD1 (6 bases). The CDR3 consists of 11 residues. V was shortened by 4 bases and J by 5 bases, with 9 bases between the two germline ends. Germline V gene data show CDR1 as SQVTM and CDR2 as ANQGSEA. In nucleotides, the CDR3 is TGCAGCGTTGGACAGGTGGACGAGCAGTACTTC. Encoded protein: CSVGQVDEQYF.

This chain uses TRBV29-1 with TRBJ2-6, with 8 bases aligning to TRBD1. This CDR3 is 16 amino acids long. Germline V gives CDR1 SQVTM, CDR2 ANQGSEA. Unmatched junction bases numbered 7, after V lost 6 bases and J lost 0 bases. CDR3 residues: CSVGQDSLSGANVLTF. The CDR3 DNA follows: TGCAGCGTGGGACAGGACAGTCTCTCTGGGGCCAACGTCCTGACTTTC.